This paragraph covers one T cell receptor (beta chain) sequence. A second roughly 6 to 12 cycle PCR used barcoded and J-beta primers. TCRdb ran MiXCR on the 5' RACE reads and lists one entry per CDR3 protein. Of roughly 900,000 distinct CDR3 sequences listed, around 48% are singletons. Germline V gene lookup returns CDR1 DFQATT and CDR2 SNEGSKA (reference sequence). J gave up 8 bases and V 6 bases, and 10 bases lay outside the gene matches. The CDR3 has 15 residues. This entry belongs to a study of blood T cells in healthy people across ages. Sequencing was carried out using blood. The rearrangement joins TRBV20-1 to TRBJ2-3, with 14 nucleotides matching TRBD2. The sequence was obtained from a young man in good health. CDR3 bases: TGCAGTGCAAGTCCCGGGACTAGCGGGGGCCCTACGCAGTATTTT. Amino acids: CSASPGTSGGPTQYF.